The 14 T cell receptor beta chains reported below all come from one sample, sequenced in a study of blood T cell repertoires in COVID-19. Using immunoSEQ multiplex PCR, the repertoire was profiled, and TCRdb retains in-frame clones only, with some absent. The sample has tens of thousands of clones, 80% to 90% seen once. Sequences were obtained from peripheral blood. These TCRs come from a man aged 50 or older with COVID-19, enrolled during active disease.

This clone was seen just once. The chain carries TRBV6-2 or TRBV6-3 and TRBJ2-1; TRBD2 matches 14 bases. The CDR3 spans 16 residues. The germline V gene has CDR1 MNHEY and CDR2 SVGEGT. With V trimmed by 4 bases and J by 3 bases, 2 bases remained unmatched. Written as DNA, the CDR3 is TGTGCCAGCAGTTGGACTAGCGGGGGGTACTACAATGAGCAGTTCTTC. Protein: CASSWTSGGYYNEQFF.

The V call is TRBV2, the J call TRBJ1-4; TRBD1 matches at 9 bases. Germline V gene data show CDR1 as SNHLY and CDR2 as FYNNEI. V trimming: 6 bases; J trimming: 5 bases; junction bases outside the gene matches: 7. This CDR3 spans 15 amino acids. The CDR3 DNA reads TGTGCCAGCAGGGACCGGGACAGGGTAAATGAAAAACTGTTTTTT. Amino acids: CASRDRDRVNEKLFF. Together with reference TRBV2 and TRBJ1-4, the CDR3 gives the full variable domain: EPEVTQTPSHQVTQMGQEVILRCVPISNHLYFYWYRQILGQKVEFLVSFYNNEISEKSEIFDDQFSVERPDGSNFTLKIRSTKLEDSAMYFCASRDRDRVNEKLFFGSGTQLSVL.

This clone was seen more than once but under ten times. The V gene is TRBV9, the J gene TRBJ2-7, with TRBD1 matching 7 bases. The length of the CDR3 is 16 residues. The germline gives CDR1 SGDLS, CDR2 YYNGEE. Trimming took 4 bases from V and 3 from J; bases not matched to a gene: 13. CDR3 residues: CASSSSTGAPNYEQYF. CDR3 coding DNA: TGTGCCAGCAGCTCCTCAACAGGGGCTCCCAACTACGAGCAGTACTTC.

The chain recombines TRBV25-1 with TRBJ2-7, with 9 bases lining up with TRBD1. The CDR3 extends over 14 amino acids. CDR1 is MGHDK and CDR2 is SYGVNS in the germline V gene. V lost 1 base, J lost 5 bases, and 3 bases stayed unmatched. CDR3 residues: CASSESTGGHEQYF. CDR3 nucleotide sequence: TGTGCCAGCAGTGAATCCACAGGGGGCCACGAGCAGTACTTC.

The chain combines TRBV7-2 with TRBJ2-3; possible D gene TRBD2, 6 bases. CDR1 SGHTA and CDR2 FQGNSA come from the germline V gene. This CDR3 contains 14 residues. Trimming stripped 4 bases from V and 6 bases from J, with 14 bases between. The CDR3 here is CASSSGLTRDTQYF. The DNA for the CDR3 is TGTGCCAGCAGCTCCGGACTAACCCGGGATACGCAGTATTTT. The variable domain in full, with the rest retrieved from reference TRBV7-2 and TRBJ2-3, is GAGVSQSPSNKVTEKGKDVELRCDPISGHTALYWYRQSLGQGLEFLIYFQGNSAPDKSGLPSDRFSAERTGGSVSTLTIQRTQQEDSAVYLCASSSGLTRDTQYFGPGTRLTVL.

The gene calls are TRBV21-1 and TRBJ2-7; the table's D gene call, TRBD1, was not cross checked with the DNA. TRBV21-1 is flagged as a pseudogene. This CDR3 has 19 residues. CDR3 sequence: CASSLRGDRGAMAGYEQYF. In nucleotides, the CDR3 is TGTGCCAGCAGCCTTCGAGGGGACAGGGGGGCAATGGCCGGCTACGAGCAGTACTTC.

The CDR3 loop is CASSQDLAGSYGYTF. Written as DNA, the CDR3 is TGTGCCAGCAGCCAAGATTTAGCTGGAAGCTATGGCTACACCTTC. The chain links TRBV3-1 (or the pseudogene TRBV3-2) to TRBJ1-2; no firm D call. CDR3 size: 15 residues. Trimming removed 0 bases at V and 4 bases at J, with 12 bases between. Germline CDR1 LGHDT, CDR2 YNNKEL (reference sequence).

V gene TRBV6-6 combines with J gene TRBJ1-1; D unresolved. V was shortened by 7 bases and J by 4 bases, with 10 bases between the two germline ends. CDR1 and CDR2 (germline): MNHNY, SVGAGI (reference sequence). The CDR3 runs to 12 residues. The CDR3 region has the DNA TGTGCCAGCACCCTTCCTAGCACTGAAGCTTTCTTT. It encodes CASTLPSTEAFF.

The V and J genes are TRBV10-3 and TRBJ2-7; 14 positions agree with TRBD2. The germline gives CDR1 ENHRY, CDR2 SYGVKD. Trimming took 2 bases from V and 6 from J; bases not matched to a gene: 6. This CDR3 has 16 residues. For the CDR3, the DNA is TGTGCCATCAGTGAGGGACTAGCGGGGGGTCCTGCCGAGCAGTACTTC. This encodes CAISEGLAGGPAEQYF.

The V and J genes are TRBV19 and TRBJ2-3, with 7 bases identical to TRBD1. The CDR3 loop spans 14 amino acids. Germline values: CDR1 LNHDA, CDR2 SQIVND (reference sequence). The V gene end was trimmed by 2 bases and the J gene end by 4 bases; junction bases not matched to a gene: 3. The CDR3: CASSITGDADTQYF. The CDR3, as DNA: TGTGCCAGTAGTATAACAGGGGACGCAGATACGCAGTATTTT.

The chain is built from TRBV6-6 and TRBJ1-1; D is possibly TRBD1 (6 bases). The V and J ends lost 2 bases and 7 bases respectively, with 8 bases between them. The CDR3 covers 12 residues. The germline V gene encodes CDR1 MNHNY and CDR2 SVGAGI (reference sequence). CDR3: CASSYQDSEAFF. CDR3 sequence (DNA): TGTGCCAGCAGTTACCAGGACAGTGAAGCTTTCTTT.

This chain links TRBV5-1 with TRBJ2-1; possible D gene TRBD1, 6 bases. V lost 0 bases to trimming and J lost 8 bases, with 15 bases between them. Germline CDR1 SGHRS, CDR2 YFSETQ. This CDR3 is built from 15 residues. CDR3 sequence reads: CASSLGDTRGDEQFF. CDR3 coding DNA: TGCGCCAGCAGCTTGGGGGACACCAGAGGGGATGAGCAGTTCTTC.

The DNA of the CDR3 is TGTGCCAGCAATGGACAAGGATATGGCTACACCTTC. Amino acids: CASNGQGYGYTF. The chain employs TRBV6-5 and TRBJ1-2, with a tentative D call TRBD1 (5 bases). The germline V and J ends were trimmed by 7 bases and 5 bases, with 11 bases remaining between them. The CDR3 consists of 12 residues. CDR1 is MNHEY, CDR2 SVGAGI, per germline.

The rearrangement links TRBV2 to TRBJ2-1, with D hard to call. Trimming stripped 7 bases from V and 9 bases from J, with 16 bases between. Germline values: CDR1 SNHLY, CDR2 FYNNEI. The CDR3 is 13 residues long. CDR3 DNA: TGTGCCAGCACCCTGCTTGCGCCTTCTGAGCAGTTCTTC. This codes for CASTLLAPSEQFF.